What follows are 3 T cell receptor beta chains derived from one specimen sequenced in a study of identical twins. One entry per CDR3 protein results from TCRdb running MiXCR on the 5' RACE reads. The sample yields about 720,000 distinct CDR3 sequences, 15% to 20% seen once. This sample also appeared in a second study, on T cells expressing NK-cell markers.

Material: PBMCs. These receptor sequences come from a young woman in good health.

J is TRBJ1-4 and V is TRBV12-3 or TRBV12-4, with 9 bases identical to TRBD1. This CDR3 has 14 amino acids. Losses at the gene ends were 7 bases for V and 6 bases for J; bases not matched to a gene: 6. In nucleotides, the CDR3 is TGTGCCAGCACCACAGACAGGGGGTATGAAAAACTGTTTTTT. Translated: CASTTDRGYEKLFF.

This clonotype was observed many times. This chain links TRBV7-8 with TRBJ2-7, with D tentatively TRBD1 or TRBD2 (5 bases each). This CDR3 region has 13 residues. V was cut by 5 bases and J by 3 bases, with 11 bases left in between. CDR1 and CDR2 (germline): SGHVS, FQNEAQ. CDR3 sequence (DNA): TGTGCCAGCAGCCGGGACCGAGACTACGAGCAGTACTTC. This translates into CASSRDRDYEQYF.

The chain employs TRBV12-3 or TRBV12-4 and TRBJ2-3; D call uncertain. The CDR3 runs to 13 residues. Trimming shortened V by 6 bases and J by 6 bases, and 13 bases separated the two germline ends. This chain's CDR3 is CASSTYPRDTQYF. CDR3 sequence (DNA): TGTGCCAGCAGCACATACCCTAGGGATACGCAGTATTTT.